This is a list of T cell receptor beta chains from one sample in a study of CD8 T cells in ankylosing spondylitis. Using its own MiXCR run on the 5' RACE reads, TCRdb lists one record per CDR3 protein. Of around 130,000 distinct CDR3 sequences detected, 15% to 20% appear once; the ten largest clones hold 30% to 35%. The material sequenced was blood, either unsorted or a sorted T cell fraction (not recorded which). The receptor source for this set is a male donor with ankylosing spondylitis. Both conserved end residues are part of each CDR3. Fields, in order: J gene, V gene, CDR3 length, CDR3 protein.

J gene: TRBJ2-3
V gene: TRBV12-3/TRBV12-4
CDR3 length: 16
CDR3 protein: CASSPMGGLSTDTQYF

J gene: TRBJ2-1
V gene: TRBV7-9
CDR3 length: 14
CDR3 protein: CASSMDPHDNEQFF

J gene: TRBJ1-2
V gene: TRBV6-1
CDR3 length: 14
CDR3 protein: CASSEDRGTRGYTF

J gene: TRBJ2-1
V gene: TRBV12-3/TRBV12-4
CDR3 length: 13
CDR3 protein: CASSYSTSGREDF

J gene: TRBJ2-1
V gene: TRBV9
CDR3 length: 11
CDR3 protein: CASSAQREQFF

J gene: TRBJ2-2
V gene: TRBV29-1
CDR3 length: 16
CDR3 protein: CSVAWGFEQNTGELFF

J gene: TRBJ1-1
V gene: TRBV28
CDR3 length: 15
CDR3 protein: CASSLSGGENTEAFF

J gene: TRBJ2-3
V gene: TRBV7-6
CDR3 length: 15
CDR3 protein: CASSLSRRRTDTQYF

J gene: TRBJ2-5
V gene: TRBV7-9
CDR3 length: 13
CDR3 protein: CASSLVSQETQYF

J gene: TRBJ2-1
V gene: TRBV6-5
CDR3 length: 15
CDR3 protein: CASSYLAGAHNEQFF

J gene: TRBJ2-7
V gene: TRBV29-1
CDR3 length: 14
CDR3 protein: CSVVGLGTYYEQYF

J gene: TRBJ2-2
V gene: TRBV6-5
CDR3 length: 13
CDR3 protein: CASSYRLGGELFF

J gene: TRBJ1-2
V gene: TRBV27
CDR3 length: 12
CDR3 protein: CATRGFDYGYTF

J gene: TRBJ2-1
V gene: TRBV20-1
CDR3 length: 21
CDR3 protein: CSARSLPGTSGIYSSYNEQFF

J gene: TRBJ2-6
V gene: TRBV29-1
CDR3 length: 18
CDR3 protein: CSVEDNGRRSAGANVLTF

J gene: TRBJ2-2
V gene: TRBV7-9
CDR3 length: 14
CDR3 protein: CASSLEASGGELFF

J gene: TRBJ2-1
V gene: TRBV5-6
CDR3 length: 15
CDR3 protein: CASRVGLAGHNEQFF

J gene: TRBJ2-7
V gene: TRBV14
CDR3 length: 14
CDR3 protein: CASSQLSIPYEQYF

J gene: TRBJ2-7
V gene: TRBV4-3
CDR3 length: 13
CDR3 protein: CASSQDVGDEQYF

J gene: TRBJ1-5
V gene: TRBV19
CDR3 length: 14
CDR3 protein: CASSIGTPDQPQHF

J gene: TRBJ2-2
V gene: TRBV27
CDR3 length: 14
CDR3 protein: CASSWSGIGGELFF

J gene: TRBJ2-3
V gene: TRBV27
CDR3 length: 12
CDR3 protein: CASILSTDTQYF

J gene: TRBJ2-5
V gene: TRBV11-2
CDR3 length: 14
CDR3 protein: CASSSYRDRETQYF

J gene: TRBJ2-2
V gene: TRBV11-2
CDR3 length: 19
CDR3 protein: CASSLENLVRTTNTGELFF

J gene: TRBJ2-7
V gene: TRBV5-1
CDR3 length: 12
CDR3 protein: CASIGPSYEQYF

J gene: TRBJ2-7
V gene: TRBV27
CDR3 length: 13
CDR3 protein: CASSFDRSYEQYF

J gene: TRBJ2-7
V gene: TRBV6-5
CDR3 length: 16
CDR3 protein: CASSFPGQGVPYEQYF

J gene: TRBJ1-5
V gene: TRBV9
CDR3 length: 14
CDR3 protein: CASSVGTGGWPQHF

J gene: TRBJ2-1
V gene: TRBV28
CDR3 length: 17
CDR3 protein: CASTHPPGTGNYNEQFF

J gene: TRBJ1-2
V gene: TRBV6-5
CDR3 length: 14
CDR3 protein: CASSYSSGLYGYTF

J gene: TRBJ2-7
V gene: TRBV20-1
CDR3 length: 14
CDR3 protein: CSVHTSGSSYEQYF

J gene: TRBJ2-5
V gene: TRBV28
CDR3 length: 12
CDR3 protein: CATTNRQETQYF

J gene: TRBJ2-1
V gene: TRBV28
CDR3 length: 16
CDR3 protein: CASSLMAGRLYNEQFF

J gene: TRBJ1-1
V gene: TRBV12-3/TRBV12-4
CDR3 length: 13
CDR3 protein: CASSPQVGTEAFF

J gene: TRBJ2-1
V gene: TRBV7-2
CDR3 length: 16
CDR3 protein: CASSLGPGTTYNEQFF

J gene: TRBJ2-7
V gene: TRBV28
CDR3 length: 14
CDR3 protein: CASTPSGRADEQYF

J gene: TRBJ2-7
V gene: TRBV7-9
CDR3 length: 16
CDR3 protein: CASSSPLAGVSYEQYF

J gene: TRBJ2-7
V gene: TRBV11-2
CDR3 length: 14
CDR3 protein: CASSQGLAPYEQYF

J gene: TRBJ1-2
V gene: TRBV10-2
CDR3 length: 14
CDR3 protein: CASSLGPNFYGYTF

J gene: TRBJ2-1
V gene: TRBV7-9
CDR3 length: 15
CDR3 protein: CASSPMGENDNEQFF

J gene: TRBJ2-1
V gene: TRBV7-9
CDR3 length: 12
CDR3 protein: CASSSVSAEQFF

J gene: TRBJ2-1
V gene: TRBV4-1
CDR3 length: 16
CDR3 protein: CASSQWDRGSYNEQFF

J gene: TRBJ2-1
V gene: TRBV9
CDR3 length: 15
CDR3 protein: CASSPASGTYNEQFF

J gene: TRBJ2-2
V gene: TRBV9
CDR3 length: 16
CDR3 protein: CASSVLAGERSGELFF

J gene: TRBJ1-5
V gene: TRBV27
CDR3 length: 15
CDR3 protein: CASSLWASGNQPQHF

J gene: TRBJ2-7
V gene: TRBV14
CDR3 length: 12
CDR3 protein: CASSQWVYEQYF

J gene: TRBJ2-7
V gene: TRBV27
CDR3 length: 12
CDR3 protein: CASSPVGGEQYF

J gene: TRBJ2-2
V gene: TRBV20-1
CDR3 length: 15
CDR3 protein: CSAGRLPKNTGELFF

J gene: TRBJ1-2
V gene: TRBV20-1
CDR3 length: 16
CDR3 protein: CSARDPDRGGYYGYTF

J gene: TRBJ1-1
V gene: TRBV5-6
CDR3 length: 15
CDR3 protein: CASSLAPGLNTEAFF

J gene: TRBJ2-1
V gene: TRBV7-9
CDR3 length: 14
CDR3 protein: CASSYRGVYNEQFF

J gene: TRBJ2-5
V gene: TRBV11-2
CDR3 length: 14
CDR3 protein: CASSWTVRGETQYF

J gene: TRBJ2-3
V gene: TRBV12-3/TRBV12-4
CDR3 length: 14
CDR3 protein: CASSVGGGPDTQYF

J gene: TRBJ2-1
V gene: TRBV27
CDR3 length: 14
CDR3 protein: CASSRLGSYNEQFF

J gene: TRBJ1-5
V gene: TRBV27
CDR3 length: 14
CDR3 protein: CASSFKGLHQPQHF

J gene: TRBJ2-7
V gene: TRBV28
CDR3 length: 12
CDR3 protein: CASSSRLGEQYF

J gene: TRBJ2-2
V gene: TRBV28
CDR3 length: 16
CDR3 protein: CASKSRVLSPTGELFF